Described below is a single T cell receptor (beta chain) sequence and its context. The record originates from a study of blood T cell repertoires in COVID-19. Study in general: Recovered Cohort 3 donors showed two negative PCRs, clearance, or symptom resolution.

The CDR3 is made up of 12 amino acids. The V gene lost 3 bases and the J gene lost 11 bases, with 13 bases spanning the gap. TCRdb's table, derived via immunoSEQ multiplex PCR, lists solely in-frame clones and lacks some. The sample carries about 150,000 clones, around three quarters recorded once. The V and J genes are TRBV12-3 or TRBV12-4 and TRBJ1-1; D not resolved. The sequence derives from a woman between 65 and 79 years old in a cohort exposed to, infected with or recovered from COVID-19 (not recorded which). Sequences were obtained from PBMCs or T cells enriched from blood (not recorded which). The CDR3 loop reads CASSFSIVAAFF. As DNA, the CDR3 is TGTGCCAGCAGTTTTAGCATCGTTGCGGCTTTCTTT.